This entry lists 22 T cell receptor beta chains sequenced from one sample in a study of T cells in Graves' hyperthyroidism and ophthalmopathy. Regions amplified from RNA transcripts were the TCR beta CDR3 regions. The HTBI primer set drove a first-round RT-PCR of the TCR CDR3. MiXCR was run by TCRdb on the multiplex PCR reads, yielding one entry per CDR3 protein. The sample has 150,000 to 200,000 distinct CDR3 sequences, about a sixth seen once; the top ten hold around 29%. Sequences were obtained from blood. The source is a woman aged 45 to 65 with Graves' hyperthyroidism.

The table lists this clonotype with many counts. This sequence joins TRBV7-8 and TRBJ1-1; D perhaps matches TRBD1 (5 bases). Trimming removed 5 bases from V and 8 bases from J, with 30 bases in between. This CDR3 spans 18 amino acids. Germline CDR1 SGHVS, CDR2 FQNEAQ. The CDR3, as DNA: TGTGCCAGCAGCCTCTTTAGGCTTACGCAGGGCACGGAGTCCGAAGCTTTCTTT. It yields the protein CASSLFRLTQGTESEAFF. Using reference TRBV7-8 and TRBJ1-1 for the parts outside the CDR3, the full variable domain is GAGVSQSPRYKVAKRGQDVALRCDPISGHVSLFWYQQALGQGPEFLTYFQNEAQLDKSGLPSDRFFAERPEGSVSTLKIQRTQQEDSAVYLCASSLFRLTQGTESEAFFGQGTRLTVV.

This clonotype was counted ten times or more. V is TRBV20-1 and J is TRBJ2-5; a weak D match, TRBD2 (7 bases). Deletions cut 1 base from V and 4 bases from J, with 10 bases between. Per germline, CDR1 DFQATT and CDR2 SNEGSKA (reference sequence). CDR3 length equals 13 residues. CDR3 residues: CSARVGGAETQYF. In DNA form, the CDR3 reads TGCAGTGCTAGAGTTGGGGGGGCAGAGACCCAGTACTTC.

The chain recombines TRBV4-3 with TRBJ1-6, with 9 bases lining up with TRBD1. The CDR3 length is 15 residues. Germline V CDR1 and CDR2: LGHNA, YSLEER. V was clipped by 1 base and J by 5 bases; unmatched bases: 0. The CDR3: CASSQGTGDNSPLHF. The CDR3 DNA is TGCGCCAGCAGCCAAGGGACAGGGGATAATTCACCCCTCCACTTT.

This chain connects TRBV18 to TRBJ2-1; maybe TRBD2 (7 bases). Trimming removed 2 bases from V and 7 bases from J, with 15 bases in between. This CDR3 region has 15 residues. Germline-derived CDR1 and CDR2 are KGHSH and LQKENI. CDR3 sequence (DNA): TGTGCCAGCTCACCATGGGGGGGGGCCTCAAATGAGCAGTTCTTC. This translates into CASSPWGGASNEQFF.

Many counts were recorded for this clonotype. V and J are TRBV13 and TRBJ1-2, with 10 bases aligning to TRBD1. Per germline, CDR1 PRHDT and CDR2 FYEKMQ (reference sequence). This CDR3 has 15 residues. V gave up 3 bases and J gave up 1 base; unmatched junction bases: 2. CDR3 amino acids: CASSFRTGGNYGYTF. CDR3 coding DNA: TGTGCCAGCAGCTTCCGGACAGGGGGTAACTATGGCTACACCTTC. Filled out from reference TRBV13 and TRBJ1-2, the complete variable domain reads AAGVIQSPRHLIKEKRETATLKCYPIPRHDTVYWYQQGPGQDPQFLISFYEKMQSDKGSIPDRFSAQQFSDYHSELNMSSLELGDSALYFCASSFRTGGNYGYTFGSGTRLTVV.

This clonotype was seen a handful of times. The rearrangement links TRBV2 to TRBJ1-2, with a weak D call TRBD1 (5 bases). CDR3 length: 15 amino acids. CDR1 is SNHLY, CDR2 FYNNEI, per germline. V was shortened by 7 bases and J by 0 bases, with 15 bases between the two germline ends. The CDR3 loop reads CASTREGQTNYGYTF. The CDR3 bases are TGTGCCAGCACCCGAGAGGGGCAGACTAACTATGGCTACACCTTC.

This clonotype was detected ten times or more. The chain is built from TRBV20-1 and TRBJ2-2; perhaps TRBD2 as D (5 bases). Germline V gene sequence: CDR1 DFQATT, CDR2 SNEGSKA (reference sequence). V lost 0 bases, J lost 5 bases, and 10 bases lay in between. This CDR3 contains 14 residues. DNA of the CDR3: TGCAGTGCTAGAGATACTAGTTATACCGGGGAGCTGTTTTTT. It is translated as CSARDTSYTGELFF.

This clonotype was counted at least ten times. The DNA of the CDR3 is TGTGCCAGCAGTCTATCGGGACCCTTCAATACGCAGTATTTT. Encoded protein: CASSLSGPFNTQYF. The V and J genes are TRBV28 and TRBJ2-3; D may be TRBD1 or TRBD2 (5 bases each). The CDR3 extends over 14 amino acids. Trimming stripped 5 bases from V and 7 bases from J, with 16 bases between. Germline CDR1 and CDR2: MDHEN and SYDVKM. Filled out from reference TRBV28 and TRBJ2-3, the complete variable domain reads DVKVTQSSRYLVKRTGEKVFLECVQDMDHENMFWYRQDPGLGLRLIYFSYDVKMKEKGDIPEGYSVSREKKERFSLILESASTNQTSMYLCASSLSGPFNTQYFGPGTRLTVL.

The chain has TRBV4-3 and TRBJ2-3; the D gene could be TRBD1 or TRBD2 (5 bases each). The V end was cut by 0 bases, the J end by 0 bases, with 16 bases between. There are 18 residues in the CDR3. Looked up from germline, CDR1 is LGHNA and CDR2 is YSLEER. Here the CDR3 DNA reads TGCGCCAGCAGCCAAGATCAGGGAGACGCAGAAAGCACAGATACGCAGTATTTT. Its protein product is CASSQDQGDAESTDTQYF.

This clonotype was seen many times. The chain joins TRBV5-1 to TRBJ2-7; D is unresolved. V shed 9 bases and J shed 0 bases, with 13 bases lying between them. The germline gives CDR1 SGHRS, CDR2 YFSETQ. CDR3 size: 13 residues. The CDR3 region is CATSTGNSYEQYF. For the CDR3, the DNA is TGCGCCACCTCCACCGGAAACTCCTACGAGCAGTACTTC.

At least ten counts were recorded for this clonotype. The CDR3 reads CASSFQGNTEAFF. CDR3 DNA: TGTGCCAGCAGCTTTCAGGGGAACACTGAAGCTTTCTTT. This chain joins TRBV7-9 and TRBJ1-1, with D possibly matching TRBD1 (5 bases). The germline gives CDR1 SEHNR, CDR2 FQNEAQ (reference sequence). The CDR3 consists of 13 residues. Deletions cut 3 bases from V and 1 base from J, with 6 bases between.

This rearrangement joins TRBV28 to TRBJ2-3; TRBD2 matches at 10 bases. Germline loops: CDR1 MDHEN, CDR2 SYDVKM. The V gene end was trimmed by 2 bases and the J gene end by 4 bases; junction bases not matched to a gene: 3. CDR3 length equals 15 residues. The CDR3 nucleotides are TGTGCCAGCAGTTTACCTAGCGGGGGTTCAGATACGCAGTATTTT. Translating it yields CASSLPSGGSDTQYF.

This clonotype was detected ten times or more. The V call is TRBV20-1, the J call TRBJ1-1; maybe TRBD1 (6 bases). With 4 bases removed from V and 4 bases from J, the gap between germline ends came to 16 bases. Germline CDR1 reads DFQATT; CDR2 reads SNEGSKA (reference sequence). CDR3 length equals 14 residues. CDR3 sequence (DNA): TGCAGTGCTATATGGACAGCTCAGGGCACTGAAGCTTTCTTT. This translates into CSAIWTAQGTEAFF.

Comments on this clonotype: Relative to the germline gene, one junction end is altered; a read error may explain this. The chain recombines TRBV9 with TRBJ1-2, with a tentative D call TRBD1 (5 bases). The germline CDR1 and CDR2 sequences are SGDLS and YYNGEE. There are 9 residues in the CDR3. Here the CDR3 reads CASSADSPF. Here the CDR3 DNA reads TGTGCCAGCAGCGCCGACAGCCCCTTC.

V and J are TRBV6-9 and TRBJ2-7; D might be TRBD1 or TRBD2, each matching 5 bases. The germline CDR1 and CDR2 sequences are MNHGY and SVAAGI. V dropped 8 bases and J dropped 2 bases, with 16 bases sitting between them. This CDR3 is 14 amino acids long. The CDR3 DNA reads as TGTGCCAGCGTTTCCGGGGACCCGGCCTACGAGCAGTACTTC. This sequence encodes CASVSGDPAYEQYF.

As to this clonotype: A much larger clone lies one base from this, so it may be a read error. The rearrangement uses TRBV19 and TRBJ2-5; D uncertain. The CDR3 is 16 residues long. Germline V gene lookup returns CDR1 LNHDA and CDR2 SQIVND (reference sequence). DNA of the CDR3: TGTGCCATTAGTATAAGATTGGTGGGTATGCGGGAGACCCAGTACTTC. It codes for CAISIRLVGMRETQYF.

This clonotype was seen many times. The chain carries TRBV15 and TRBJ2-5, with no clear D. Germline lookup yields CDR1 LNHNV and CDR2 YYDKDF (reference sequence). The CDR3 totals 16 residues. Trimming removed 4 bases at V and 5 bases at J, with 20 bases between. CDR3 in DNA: TGTGCCACCAGCATCCCCTCCCATCCCTCCCAGGAGACCCAGTACTTC. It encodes CATSIPSHPSQETQYF.

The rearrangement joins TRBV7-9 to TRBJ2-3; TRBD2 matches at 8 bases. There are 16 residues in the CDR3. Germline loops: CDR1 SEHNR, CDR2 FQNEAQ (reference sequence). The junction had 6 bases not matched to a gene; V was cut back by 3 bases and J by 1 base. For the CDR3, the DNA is TGTGCCAGCAGCTTGGCCCTAGCGGGCCGCACAGATACGCAGTATTTT. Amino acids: CASSLALAGRTDTQYF.

The CDR3 sequence is CATSRDLTGMGTGELFF. CDR3 coding DNA: TGTGCCACCAGCAGAGATCTGACAGGGATGGGCACCGGGGAGCTGTTTTTT. The chain employs TRBV15 and TRBJ2-2; 7 bases fit TRBD1. Germline CDR1 and CDR2: LNHNV and YYDKDF (reference sequence). V shed 0 bases and J 4 bases; nucleotides not matched to a gene: 8. The CDR3 sequence is 17 residues long. Together with reference TRBV15 and TRBJ2-2, the CDR3 gives the full variable domain: DAMVIQNPRYQVTQFGKPVTLSCSQTLNHNVMYWYQQKSSQAPKLLFHYYDKDFNNEADTPDNFQSRRPNTSFCFLDIRSPGLGDTAMYLCATSRDLTGMGTGELFFGEGSRLTVL.

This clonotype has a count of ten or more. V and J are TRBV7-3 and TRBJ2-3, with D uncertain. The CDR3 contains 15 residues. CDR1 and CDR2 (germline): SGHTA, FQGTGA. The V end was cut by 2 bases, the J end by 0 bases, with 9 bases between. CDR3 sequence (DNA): TGTGCCAGCAGCTTAGGCCGACGTAGCACAGATACGCAGTATTTT. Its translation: CASSLGRRSTDTQYF.

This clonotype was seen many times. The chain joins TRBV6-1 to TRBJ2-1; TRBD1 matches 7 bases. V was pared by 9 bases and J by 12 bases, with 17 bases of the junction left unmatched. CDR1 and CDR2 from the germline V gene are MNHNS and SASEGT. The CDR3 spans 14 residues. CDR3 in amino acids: CASGLGQSKWGQFF. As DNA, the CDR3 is TGTGCCAGTGGTTTGGGACAGTCCAAATGGGGGCAGTTCTTC.

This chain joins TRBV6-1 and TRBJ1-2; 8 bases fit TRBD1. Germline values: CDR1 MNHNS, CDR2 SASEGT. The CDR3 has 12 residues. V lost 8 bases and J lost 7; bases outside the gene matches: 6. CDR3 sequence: CASYQGAAGYTF. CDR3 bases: TGTGCCAGCTACCAGGGGGCGGCTGGCTACACCTTC.